The 13 T cell receptor beta chains below all came from one sample that was sequenced in a study of shared clonotypes between healthy human individuals. The protocol was immunoSEQ multiplex PCR, while the TCRdb copy is restricted to in-frame clones and leaves out a portion. This sample has roughly 1,500,000 clones, with about 98.5% found just once. Sequencing was carried out using naive CD4+ T cells sorted from blood. Subset of the sample: CD45RA+ positively selected. All receptors derive from a man aged 25-45 years in good health.

The rearrangement uses TRBV5-6 and TRBJ2-1; 10 bases agree with TRBD1. This CDR3 comprises 12 residues. V trimming: 2 bases; J trimming: 12 bases; junction bases outside the gene matches: 2. Germline CDR1 SGHDT, CDR2 YYEEEE. CDR3 in amino acids: CASSLWDRGQFF. Written as DNA, the CDR3 is TGTGCCAGCAGCTTATGGGACAGGGGGCAGTTCTTC.

The V and J genes are TRBV27 and TRBJ2-1; D remains ambiguous. V lost 5 bases to trimming and J lost 2 bases, with 7 bases between them. The CDR3 sequence is 13 residues long. Germline V lookup: CDR1 MNHEY, CDR2 SMNVEV (reference sequence). Written as DNA, the CDR3 is TGTGCCAGCAGTGTCCGACCCTACAATGAGCAGTTCTTC. Encoded protein: CASSVRPYNEQFF.

The V gene is TRBV7-2, the J gene TRBJ1-1, with a weak D call TRBD1 (5 bases). CDR1 and CDR2 from the germline V gene are SGHTA and FQGNSA. CDR3 length equals 16 residues. Trimming took off 2 bases at V and 5 bases at J, with 18 bases between the two ends. CDR3 nucleotide sequence: TGTGCCAGCAGCTTATGGGGCCTCCAGGGTGGGACTGAAGCTTTCTTT. Its protein product is CASSLWGLQGGTEAFF.

V usage is TRBV6-5 and J usage is TRBJ1-5; 8 positions match TRBD1. Germline lookup yields CDR1 MNHEY and CDR2 SVGAGI. With 6 bases clipped from V and 6 bases from J, the junction kept 7 bases outside the gene matches. The CDR3 has 14 amino acids. The CDR3 protein is CASRGTGGIQPQHF. CDR3 DNA sequence: TGTGCCAGCAGGGGAACAGGGGGAATTCAGCCCCAGCATTTT.

Worth noting for this clone: The sample contains more than one DNA sequence encoding this CDR3. J is TRBJ1-4 and V is TRBV6-5; D is unclear. V was trimmed by 2 bases and J by 0 bases, leaving 4 bases between them. From germline, CDR1 is MNHEY and CDR2 SVGAGI. The CDR3 extends over 14 amino acids. Here the CDR3 DNA reads TGTGCCAGCAGTTACACAGCAACTAATGAAAAACTGTTTTTT. It translates to CASSYTATNEKLFF.

The chain combines TRBV28 with TRBJ2-4; D is tentatively TRBD1 or TRBD2 (6 bases each). V was pared by 5 bases and J by 0 bases, with 11 bases between. CDR3 length: 15 residues. Germline assignment: CDR1 MDHEN and CDR2 SYDVKM. The CDR3 sequence is CASSPRGLAKNIQYF. DNA for the CDR3: TGTGCCAGCAGTCCCCGGGGGCTAGCCAAAAACATTCAGTACTTC. Full variable domain (missing parts from reference TRBV28 and TRBJ2-4): DVKVTQSSRYLVKRTGEKVFLECVQDMDHENMFWYRQDPGLGLRLIYFSYDVKMKEKGDIPEGYSVSREKKERFSLILESASTNQTSMYLCASSPRGLAKNIQYFGAGTRLSVL.

The gene calls are TRBV19 and TRBJ1-5; 9 positions agree with TRBD1. The CDR3 runs to 16 residues. Per germline, CDR1 LNHDA and CDR2 SQIVND (reference sequence). V gave up 7 bases and J gave up 4 bases; unmatched junction bases: 11. The CDR3 sequence is CASNTGGVFFNQPQHF. The CDR3 DNA follows: TGTGCCAGTAACACAGGGGGCGTATTCTTTAATCAGCCCCAGCATTTT.

The CDR3 bases are TGTGCCAGCAGCCGCTCTGGGGGTGAAAAACTGTTTTTT. Translating gives CASSRSGGEKLFF. J is TRBJ1-4 and V is TRBV6-6, with TRBD1 as a possible D gene (5 bases). Trimming took off 6 bases at V and 7 bases at J, with 12 bases between the two ends. From germline, CDR1 is MNHNY and CDR2 SVGAGI (reference sequence). This CDR3 is 13 amino acids long.

This chain uses TRBV28 with TRBJ2-7, with TRBD2 matching over 8 bases. V gave up 5 bases and J gave up 2 bases; unmatched junction bases: 8. CDR1 is MDHEN and CDR2 is SYDVKM in the germline V gene. The CDR3 is made up of 15 amino acids. The CDR3 nucleotides are TGTGCCAGCAGTCCTCTTGGCGGGGGGCCCTACGAGCAGTACTTC. Amino acids: CASSPLGGGPYEQYF.

The chain couples TRBV10-3 to TRBJ2-3, with 11 positions matching TRBD2. The CDR3 totals 16 residues. With 5 bases clipped from V and 0 bases from J, the junction kept 4 bases outside the gene matches. The germline gives CDR1 ENHRY, CDR2 SYGVKD. CDR3 coding DNA: TGTGCCATCAGTAAGACTAGCGGGATAAGCACAGATACGCAGTATTTT. It translates to CAISKTSGISTDTQYF.

V and J are TRBV4-3 and TRBJ2-2; possible D gene TRBD2, 5 bases. Trimming removed 2 bases from V and 2 bases from J, with 15 bases in between. This CDR3 has 17 residues. The germline V gene has CDR1 LGHNA and CDR2 YSLEER. The CDR3 DNA reads as TGCGCCAGCAGCCAACTAATCAGCGGAGCCAACACCGGGGAGCTGTTTTTT. As protein: CASSQLISGANTGELFF.

Concerning this clone: The sample has other DNA sequences that encode this CDR3 too. The chain is built from TRBV30 and TRBJ2-7; D call uncertain. This CDR3 contains 11 residues. V lost 0 bases, J lost 5 bases, and 5 bases lay in between. Germline-derived CDR1 and CDR2 are GTSNPN and SVGIG (reference sequence). The CDR3 spells CAWSVLHEQYF. The DNA of the CDR3 is TGTGCCTGGAGTGTACTCCACGAGCAGTACTTC.

With regard to this clone: The same CDR3 also results from other DNA sequences found in this sample. The chain links TRBV18 to TRBJ2-2; possibly TRBD1 or TRBD2 for D (5 bases each). The CDR3 has 14 amino acids. With 0 bases removed from V and 6 bases from J, the gap between germline ends came to 8 bases. Germline V gives CDR1 KGHSH, CDR2 LQKENI. This chain's CDR3 is CASSPPTGPGELFF. The CDR3, as DNA: TGTGCCAGCTCACCACCGACGGGGCCCGGGGAGCTGTTTTTT. Supplemented by reference TRBV18 and TRBJ2-2, the full variable domain reads NAGVMQNPRHLVRRRGQEARLRCSPMKGHSHVYWYRQLPEEGLKFMVYLQKENIIDESGMPKERFSAEFPKEGPSILRIQQVVRGDSAAYFCASSPPTGPGELFFGEGSRLTVL.